Below are 15 T cell receptor beta chains sequenced from a single sample in a study of identical twins. TCRdb re-called the 5' RACE reads through MiXCR, storing one row per CDR3 protein. The table lists 1.5 million or so distinct CDR3 sequences, less than 35% of them singletons. The sequenced sample was cord blood. The receptors shown here come from a newborn girl in good health.

V gene TRBV11-1 combines with J gene TRBJ2-2; the D gene is possibly TRBD2 (6 bases). From germline, CDR1 is SGHAT and CDR2 FQDESV (reference sequence). CDR3 length: 17 amino acids. V lost 1 base and J lost 5, with 17 bases in between. In DNA form, the CDR3 reads TGTGCCAGCAGCTTAGTTGCACGGGGGTCTCGGACCGGGGAGCTGTTTTTT. Translated, it gives CASSLVARGSRTGELFF.

V usage is TRBV4-1 and J usage is TRBJ1-4; possible D gene TRBD1, 5 bases. V lost 0 bases, J lost 1 base, and 18 bases lay in between. CDR1 is MGHRA and CDR2 is YSYEKL in the germline V gene. CDR3 length: 19 amino acids. The CDR3 DNA follows: TGCGCCAGCAGCCAAGAAGGCCAGGGTTTTCTCGGAACTAATGAAAAACTGTTTTTT. As protein: CASSQEGQGFLGTNEKLFF.

This clonotype was observed a handful of times. The V and J genes are TRBV6-1 and TRBJ2-3, with D possibly TRBD2 on 5 matching bases. Trimming took 6 bases from V and 8 from J, leaving 18 bases between them. CDR1 MNHNS and CDR2 SASEGT come from the germline V gene. This CDR3 has 14 residues. The CDR3 reads CASRTRAVAGTQYF. The CDR3 DNA follows: TGTGCCAGCAGAACTAGAGCGGTCGCAGGTACGCAGTATTTT.

Only a few counts were recorded for this clonotype. This chain uses TRBV7-9 with TRBJ2-7; 9 nucleotides line up with TRBD1. Germline V lookup: CDR1 SEHNR, CDR2 FQNEAQ (reference sequence). V lost 4 bases, J lost 4 bases, and 5 bases stayed unmatched. The CDR3 loop spans 14 amino acids. CDR3 in DNA: TGTGCCAGCAGCTACAGGGGGCATTTTTACGAGCAGTACTTC. It yields the protein CASSYRGHFYEQYF.

The chain couples TRBV20-1 to TRBJ2-7, with 8 bases that match TRBD1. Germline lookup yields CDR1 DFQATT and CDR2 SNEGSKA (reference sequence). The V gene end was trimmed by 5 bases and the J gene end by 4 bases; junction bases not matched to a gene: 10. This CDR3 has 14 amino acids. In DNA, the CDR3 is TGCAGTGCTTGGACAGGGAAGGGCCTTTACGAGCAGTACTTC. Its translation: CSAWTGKGLYEQYF.

This clonotype was counted a few times. The V call is TRBV5-6, the J call TRBJ2-4; no firm D call. There are 16 residues in the CDR3. Trimming cost V 2 bases and J 0 bases, with 12 bases left between them. From germline, CDR1 is SGHDT and CDR2 YYEEEE. The chain's CDR3 is CASSFQGILAKNIQYF. The CDR3 DNA sequence: TGTGCCAGCAGCTTTCAAGGGATCCTAGCCAAAAACATTCAGTACTTC.

This clonotype was detected only a few times. The V call is TRBV12-3 or TRBV12-4, the J call TRBJ2-5; 7 nucleotides align to TRBD2. V was pared by 5 bases and J by 3 bases, with 12 bases of the junction left unmatched. The CDR3 extends over 16 amino acids. The CDR3 is CASSPPWGGGKETQYF. CDR3 in DNA: TGTGCCAGCAGTCCTCCTTGGGGGGGGGGAAAAGAGACCCAGTACTTC.

The chain has TRBV27 and TRBJ2-1; 8 nucleotides align to TRBD1. Gene TRBJ2-7 matches the end of the DNA better, so the J call may be wrong. Germline-derived CDR1 and CDR2 are MNHEY and SMNVEV (reference sequence). The length of the CDR3 is 13 residues. The DNA for the CDR3 is TGTGCCAGCTGGACAGGGTCCTACAATGAGCAGTACTTC. Amino acids: CASWTGSYNEQYF.

This clonotype was seen a handful of times. The chain's CDR3 is CSARGSPTYEQYF. The CDR3 region has the DNA TGCAGTGCAAGGGGTAGTCCTACCTACGAGCAGTACTTC. This chain uses TRBV20-1 with TRBJ2-7; tentatively, D is TRBD1 (5 bases). V dropped 6 bases and J dropped 2 bases, with 14 bases sitting between them. Germline-derived CDR1 and CDR2 are DFQATT and SNEGSKA (reference sequence). The CDR3 extends over 13 amino acids.

This clonotype was detected many times. The J gene is TRBJ2-7, the V gene TRBV28; D possibly corresponds to TRBD2 (5 bases). Germline lookup yields CDR1 MDHEN and CDR2 SYDVKM. This CDR3 is built from 14 residues. The V end lost 2 bases, the J end lost 3 bases, and 11 bases lay between the germline ends. CDR3 bases: TGTGCCAGCAGTTTACTGGCGGAGGACTACGAGCAGTACTTC. This codes for CASSLLAEDYEQYF.

This clonotype came up a few times. The chain carries TRBV12-5 and TRBJ2-5; 10 bases line up with TRBD2. This CDR3 comprises 16 residues. The ends lost 4 bases at V and 3 bases at J; junction bases unmatched: 8. Looked up from germline, CDR1 is LGHNT and CDR2 is FRNRAP. The CDR3, as DNA: TGTGCTAGTGGTTCGGGGGCCGGGACTAGCGAAGAGACCCAGTACTTC. This translates into CASGSGAGTSEETQYF.

For this clonotype: Just one base apart from a much larger clone, this may be a read error. This chain uses TRBV7-9 with TRBJ2-4; no clear D gene. V was pared by 1 base and J by 13 bases, with 17 bases between. The CDR3 is 14 residues long. Germline CDR1 SEHNR, CDR2 FQNEAQ (reference sequence). The CDR3 DNA follows: TGTGCCAGCAGCTTAGGATTTCCAACGGGTGAGCAGTACTTC. Residues: CASSLGFPTGEQYF.

This clonotype was picked up a small number of times. The rearrangement links TRBV5-1 to TRBJ2-6, with D uncertain. V gave up 0 bases and J gave up 0 bases, with 10 bases separating them. CDR1 and CDR2 from the germline V gene are SGHRS and YFSETQ. This CDR3 region has 17 residues. The CDR3 DNA follows: TGCGCCAGCAGCTTGGAACCCCTCTACTCTGGGGCCAACGTCCTGACTTTC. Amino acid sequence: CASSLEPLYSGANVLTF.

The gene calls are TRBV12-3 or TRBV12-4 and TRBJ1-2; 11 bases line up with TRBD1. V dropped 9 bases and J dropped 6; count of bases not matched to a gene: 6. The CDR3 extends over 13 amino acids. This chain's CDR3 is CASRRTGGNGYTF. The CDR3 DNA reads TGTGCCAGTCGGAGGACAGGGGGCAATGGCTACACCTTC.

On this clonotype: The junction and the germline gene differ at one end; a read error may be behind it. V is TRBV9 and J is TRBJ2-3, with 14 bases fitting TRBD2. CDR3 size: 17 residues. Germline V gene lookup returns CDR1 SGDLS and CDR2 YYNGEE. CDR3 bases: TGTGCCAACAGCGTAGCCGGGACTAGCGGGGGTTTAGATACGCAGTATTTT. Translating it yields CANSVAGTSGGLDTQYF.